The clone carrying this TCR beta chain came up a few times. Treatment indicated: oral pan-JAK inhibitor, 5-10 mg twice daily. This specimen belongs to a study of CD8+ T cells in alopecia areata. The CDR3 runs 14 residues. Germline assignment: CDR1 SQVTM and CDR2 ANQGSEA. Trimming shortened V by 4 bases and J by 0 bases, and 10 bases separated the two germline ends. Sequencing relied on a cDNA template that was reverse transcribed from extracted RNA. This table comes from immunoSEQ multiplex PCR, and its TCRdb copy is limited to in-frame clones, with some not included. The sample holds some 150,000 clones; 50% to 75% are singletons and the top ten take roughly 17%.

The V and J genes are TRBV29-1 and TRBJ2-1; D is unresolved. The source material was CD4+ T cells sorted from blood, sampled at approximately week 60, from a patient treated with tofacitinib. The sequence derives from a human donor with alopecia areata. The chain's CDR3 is CSVVGRSSYNEQFF. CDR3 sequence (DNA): TGCAGCGTTGTAGGACGGAGCTCCTACAATGAGCAGTTCTTC.